The 15 T cell receptor beta chains given below trace back to one sample, sequenced in a study of blood T cell repertoires in COVID-19. Sequenced by immunoSEQ multiplex PCR; TCRdb stores in-frame clones only, minus some. Among 300,000 to 350,000 clones listed, about 92% were seen once. Sequencing input: peripheral blood. The receptors were gathered from a woman aged 55-69 years with COVID-19, enrolled during active disease.

The rearrangement links TRBV6-1 to TRBJ1-5; D is possibly TRBD1 (5 bases). Trimming left V 2 bases short and J 1 base short, with 9 bases between. The CDR3 has 15 amino acids. CDR1 and CDR2 from the germline V gene are MNHNS and SASEGT. DNA of the CDR3: TGTGCCAGCAGTGAACCAGGGATAAGCAATCAGCCCCAGCATTTT. Its protein product is CASSEPGISNQPQHF.

The chain links TRBV6-2 or TRBV6-3 to TRBJ1-2; weak D call: TRBD1 (5 bases). V lost 6 bases to trimming and J lost 8 bases, with 13 bases between them. Germline CDR1 and CDR2: MNHEY and SVGEGT. CDR3 length equals 12 residues. This CDR3 is CASSQGGQGYTF. The CDR3 bases are TGTGCCAGCAGCCAGGGAGGTCAGGGCTACACCTTC.

This chain links TRBV18 with TRBJ2-1; 8 nucleotides align to TRBD1. CDR3 size: 14 residues. Germline lookup yields CDR1 KGHSH and CDR2 LQKENI. V lost 5 bases, J lost 4 bases, and 4 bases stayed unmatched. Here the CDR3 reads CASSVQGGYNEQFF. In DNA form, the CDR3 reads TGTGCCAGCTCAGTACAGGGGGGATACAATGAGCAGTTCTTC.

This sequence joins TRBV18 and TRBJ1-2, with unresolved D. Trimming took 2 bases from V and 5 from J, leaving 9 bases between them. CDR3 length: 13 amino acids. The germline gives CDR1 KGHSH, CDR2 LQKENI. In DNA form, the CDR3 reads TGTGCCAGCTCACCAGTCGGGGAATATGGCTACACCTTC. Translating gives CASSPVGEYGYTF.

The chain is built from TRBV7-3 and TRBJ1-6, with D tentatively TRBD1 (6 bases). Per germline, CDR1 SGHTA and CDR2 FQGTGA. The CDR3 runs 17 residues. V dropped 1 base and J dropped 7 bases, with 17 bases sitting between them. CDR3 residues: CASSLRGKDRLNSPLHF. The CDR3 nucleotides read TGTGCCAGCAGCTTAAGGGGAAAGGACAGACTCAATTCACCCCTCCACTTT.

This clone has only one observation. CDR3 amino acids: CASLRDSTNSPLHF. In DNA form, the CDR3 reads TGTGCCAGCCTTAGGGACAGCACGAATTCACCCCTCCACTTT. The chain links TRBV6-5 to TRBJ1-6; 7 nucleotides align to TRBD1. The V gene end was trimmed by 8 bases and the J gene end by 7 bases; junction bases not matched to a gene: 8. CDR3 length equals 14 residues. Germline V CDR1 and CDR2: MNHEY, SVGAGI.

This chain joins TRBV29-1 and TRBJ2-1; 8 positions agree with TRBD1. Germline V gene sequence: CDR1 SQVTM, CDR2 ANQGSEA. CDR3 size: 13 residues. For the CDR3, the DNA is TGCTGTGCGGGACAGGAGCCCTACAATGAGCAGTTCTTC. Translating gives CCAGQEPYNEQFF.

V and J are TRBV18 and TRBJ2-2; 7 positions match TRBD1. The CDR3 totals 14 residues. V lost 4 bases to trimming and J lost 3 bases; unmatched junction nucleotides: 2. Germline values: CDR1 KGHSH, CDR2 LQKENI. The CDR3 nucleotides read TGTGCCAGCTCACTCACAGGGGACACCGGGGAGCTGTTTTTT. It codes for CASSLTGDTGELFF.

The chain carries TRBV2 and TRBJ1-2; the D is unclear. V lost 2 bases and J lost 6, with 13 bases in between. The germline gives CDR1 SNHLY, CDR2 FYNNEI. CDR3 length: 14 amino acids. CDR3 nucleotides: TGTGCCAGCAGTGAATACCGGGGAGTGAATGGCTACACCTTC. It is translated as CASSEYRGVNGYTF.

A few counts support this clone. The V call is TRBV23-1, the J call TRBJ2-5; D perhaps matches TRBD1 (6 bases). TRBV23-1 is reported as an ORF; its role is uncertain. There are 14 residues in the CDR3. Between the trimmed V and J ends, which lost 6 bases and 3 bases, there was a span of 14 bases. The CDR3 DNA reads as TGCGCCAGCAGGACACAGGGTGAGGAAGAGACCCAGTACTTC. Its translation: CASRTQGEEETQYF.

This clone appeared a single time. The chain joins TRBV29-1 to TRBJ2-2, with 9 bases aligning to TRBD2. Germline V CDR1 and CDR2: SQVTM, ANQGSEA. CDR3 length equals 17 residues. The ends lost 0 bases at V and 2 bases at J; junction bases unmatched: 7. The CDR3 loop is CSVEEGLAGRNTGELFF. CDR3 bases: TGCAGCGTTGAAGAGGGTCTAGCGGGGAGAAACACCGGGGAGCTGTTTTTT.

This clone came up a few times. This chain links TRBV6-5 with TRBJ2-7; D is ambiguous. Germline values: CDR1 MNHEY, CDR2 SVGAGI. The V gene lost 4 bases and the J gene lost 2 bases, with 3 bases spanning the gap. The CDR3 has 11 amino acids. The CDR3 DNA sequence: TGTGCCAGCAGTTCCACCTACGAGCAGTACTTC. It translates to CASSSTYEQYF.

V is TRBV9 and J is TRBJ2-1, with D possibly TRBD2 on 6 matching bases. Trimming pared 4 bases from V and 8 bases from J, leaving 16 bases between. This CDR3 spans 14 amino acids. Germline V lookup: CDR1 SGDLS, CDR2 YYNGEE. The CDR3 DNA reads TGTGCCAGCAGCCCCGGGACTCCTGGGGATGAGCAGTTCTTC. Its protein product is CASSPGTPGDEQFF.

In nucleotides, the CDR3 is TGTGCCAGCACCCAGGGACTAGAGCTGAATGAGCAGTTCTTC. Amino acids: CASTQGLELNEQFF. The rearrangement joins TRBV18 to TRBJ2-1; 8 bases line up with TRBD2. The CDR3 is made up of 14 amino acids. V lost 8 bases to trimming and J lost 7 bases; unmatched junction nucleotides: 10. The germline V gene encodes CDR1 KGHSH and CDR2 LQKENI. Combining the CDR3 with reference TRBV18 and TRBJ2-1 gives the whole variable domain NAGVMQNPRHLVRRRGQEARLRCSPMKGHSHVYWYRQLPEEGLKFMVYLQKENIIDESGMPKERFSAEFPKEGPSILRIQQVVRGDSAAYFCASTQGLELNEQFFGPGTRLTVL.

The V call is TRBV6-5, the J call TRBJ1-2, with a weak D call TRBD1 (5 bases). The ends were cut back, 6 bases at V and 2 bases at J, with 10 bases in the middle. Germline V gene lookup returns CDR1 MNHEY and CDR2 SVGAGI. CDR3 length: 13 residues. The CDR3 DNA sequence: TGTGCCAGCAGCCCGACAGAGAACTATGGCTACACCTTC. Its protein is CASSPTENYGYTF.